These 11 T cell receptor beta chains were sequenced from one sample in a study of regulatory T cells in long-lasting Graves disease. Construction of the TCR beta libraries employed iRepertoire HTBI primers in conjunction with Arm-PCR of CDR3 regions. One entry per CDR3 protein, called by TCRdb with MiXCR from the multiplex PCR reads. Of 500,000 to 700,000 distinct CDR3 sequences in the sample, approximately 15% are singletons; the top ten hold around 19%. Time point: newly diagnosed GD, antithyroid drugs for less than 3 months. Isolated PBMC RNA provided the starting material for the TCR library. The same sample was also used in a study of T cells in Graves' hyperthyroidism and ophthalmopathy.

The sequenced sample was peripheral blood mononuclear cells (PBMCs), obtained at new diagnosis, from a patient treated with antithyroid drugs. Receptors were obtained from a woman under 40 with Graves disease.

Only a few counts were recorded for this clonotype. The chain recombines TRBV9 with TRBJ1-3; unclear D gene. CDR3 length equals 16 residues. V lost 1 base to trimming and J lost 0 bases, with 11 bases between them. CDR1 is SGDLS, CDR2 YYNGEE, per germline. For the CDR3, the DNA is TGTGCCAGCAGCGTAACCGATAATGACTCTGGAAACACCATATATTTT. Protein product: CASSVTDNDSGNTIYF.

This clonotype was seen repeatedly, ten times or more. This chain connects TRBV6-1 to TRBJ1-1, with unresolved D. This CDR3 contains 13 residues. Germline V gene sequence: CDR1 MNHNS, CDR2 SASEGT. V lost 6 bases to trimming and J lost 5 bases, with 13 bases between them. The CDR3 is CASRRGRTTEAFF. As DNA, the CDR3 is TGTGCCAGCAGACGGGGTCGGACGACTGAAGCTTTCTTT.

At least ten counts were recorded for this clonotype. The V gene is TRBV20-1, the J gene TRBJ2-2, with D hard to call. V was shortened by 6 bases and J by 3 bases, with 20 bases between the two germline ends. In germline, CDR1 is DFQATT, CDR2 SNEGSKA (reference sequence). This CDR3 is built from 16 residues. The CDR3 DNA follows: TGCAGTGCCACACCCCTATGGCAGCGCGACACCGGGGAGCTGTTTTTT. Its protein is CSATPLWQRDTGELFF.

This clonotype was recorded many times. The chain uses TRBV28 and TRBJ2-4, with D maybe TRBD1 (5 bases). CDR1 MDHEN and CDR2 SYDVKM come from the germline V gene. Trimming cost V 3 bases and J 0 bases, with 12 bases left between them. This CDR3 spans 16 amino acids. For the CDR3, the DNA is TGTGCCAGCAGTTTCACCGACAGATTAGCCAAAAACATTCAGTACTTC. It encodes CASSFTDRLAKNIQYF. The whole variable domain, filled in from reference TRBV28 and TRBJ2-4, reads DVKVTQSSRYLVKRTGEKVFLECVQDMDHENMFWYRQDPGLGLRLIYFSYDVKMKEKGDIPEGYSVSREKKERFSLILESASTNQTSMYLCASSFTDRLAKNIQYFGAGTRLSVL.

This clonotype came up many times. CDR3 nucleotide sequence: TGTGCCAGCAGTGAGGGGTACCAAGAGACCCAGTACTTC. Translating gives CASSEGYQETQYF. The V and J genes are TRBV6-2 or TRBV6-3 and TRBJ2-5; D is possibly TRBD1 or TRBD2 (5 bases each). V lost 5 bases and J lost 0, with 7 bases in between. The CDR3 covers 13 residues. CDR1 MNHEY and CDR2 SVGEGT come from the germline V gene.

This clonotype was picked up a small number of times. This rearrangement joins TRBV7-3 to TRBJ2-1; 11 bases are a match to TRBD2. The CDR3 is made up of 15 amino acids. Trimming cost V 5 bases and J 9 bases; bases outside gene matches: 9. In germline, CDR1 is SGHTA, CDR2 FQGTGA. The CDR3 nucleotides read TGTGCCAGCAGCCAGACTAGCGGGATAGGTGGTGAGCAGTTCTTC. Its protein is CASSQTSGIGGEQFF. The full variable domain, its missing parts supplied by reference TRBV7-3 and TRBJ2-1, is GAGVSQTPSNKVTEKGKYVELRCDPISGHTALYWYRQSLGQGPEFLIYFQGTGAADDSGLPNDRFFAVRPEGSVSTLKIQRTERGDSAVYLCASSQTSGIGGEQFFGPGTRLTVL.

There are a few counts of this clonotype. This chain links TRBV27 with TRBJ2-7, with D hard to call. Trimming cost V 4 bases and J 0 bases, with 10 bases left between them. The CDR3 covers 14 residues. CDR1 MNHEY and CDR2 SMNVEV come from the germline V gene (reference sequence). The CDR3 loop is CASSSQASSYEQYF. The CDR3 DNA is TGTGCCAGCAGTTCTCAGGCTTCCTCCTACGAGCAGTACTTC.

The sample holds many counts of this clonotype. The genes are TRBV12-3 or TRBV12-4 and TRBJ2-7, with 10 bases aligning to TRBD1. J was trimmed by 3 bases and V by 5 bases; bases with no gene match: 4. The CDR3 is made up of 14 amino acids. The CDR3 reads CASSPGTGDYEQYF. The CDR3 DNA reads as TGTGCCAGCAGTCCCGGGACAGGGGACTACGAGCAGTACTTC.

This clonotype was seen repeatedly, ten times or more. The chain employs TRBV28 and TRBJ2-7; no firm D call. V lost 1 base to trimming and J lost 5 bases, with 12 bases between them. This CDR3 spans 14 amino acids. Germline V gives CDR1 MDHEN, CDR2 SYDVKM. CDR3 sequence: CASSLSGYMDEQYF. The CDR3 DNA reads TGTGCCAGCAGTTTATCGGGTTACATGGACGAGCAGTACTTC.

This clonotype has at least ten counts. The CDR3 region has the DNA TGTGCCAGCAGACCGACACCCTTTTCTGAAGCTTTCTTT. It translates to CASRPTPFSEAFF. This chain connects TRBV6-1 to TRBJ1-1; the D is unclear. This CDR3 region has 13 residues. V was clipped by 6 bases and J by 6 bases, with 14 bases between them. The germline gives CDR1 MNHNS, CDR2 SASEGT.

This clonotype showed up just once. The genes are TRBV7-9 and TRBJ2-1; D call uncertain. Trimming took 5 bases from V and 6 from J, leaving 14 bases between them. CDR1 and CDR2 (germline): SEHNR, FQNEAQ (reference sequence). The CDR3 runs to 14 residues. CDR3 protein: CASSPNIPGNEQFF. Written as DNA, the CDR3 is TGTGCCAGCAGCCCTAATATCCCCGGCAATGAGCAGTTCTTC.